The TCR beta chain under discussion was sequenced for a study of cytotoxic CD8 clonotypes in ibrutinib-treated CLL. In germline, CDR1 is DFQATT, CDR2 SNEGSKA (reference sequence). The CDR3 sequence is 10 residues long. V lost 2 bases to trimming and J lost 9 bases, with 6 bases between them. Study-level results: Rising at ibrutinib response, clonality subsequently fell back toward baseline at progression.

With respect to this clone: No antigen is known for it.

The targeted sequencing depth was 1 in 200,000 to 1 in 1 million T cells. Data came from immunoSEQ multiplex PCR; TCRdb stores just in-frame clones and leaves some out. The table has around 70,000 clones, 65% to 85% seen once. Sample: PBMCs, taken at disease progression, from a patient treated with ibrutinib. This receptor was obtained from a human donor with chronic lymphocytic leukemia. The chain couples TRBV20-1 to TRBJ2-3; D gene ambiguous. The CDR3 region is CSARSRTQYF. DNA of the CDR3: TGCAGTGCTAGAAGTCGAACGCAGTATTTT.